This T cell receptor (beta chain) was captured in a study of blood T cell repertoires in COVID-19. Looking at the study overall: COVID-19 samples from acute and convalescent phases originated in the United States, Italy and Spain. T cells, B-cell-depleted T cells, or PBMCs supplied cDNA or gDNA.

The authors' processing: Using reference gene primer amplification, nucleated cell counts were estimated. The repertoire was sequenced with immunoSEQ multiplex PCR; TCRdb's copy has only in-frame clones and lacks some. That table furnishes V, J and clone size, whereas the DNA furnished D and trimming. Among over 120,000 clones listed, approximately 79% were seen once. The CDR3 consists of 16 residues. The V and J ends lost 1 base and 5 bases, in that order; junction bases with no gene match: 7. Looked up from germline, CDR1 is MGHRA and CDR2 is YSYEKL. In assigning cohorts, the study relied on participant-reported clinical history.

This sequence originates from a woman aged 50 to 60 who had recovered from COVID-19. Material: PBMCs or T cells enriched from blood (not recorded which). The genes are TRBV4-1 and TRBJ2-5; 10 positions match TRBD2. The DNA of the CDR3 is TGCGCCAGCAGCCAAGGGGAGCGGGGGGGCCGTGAGACCCAGTACTTC. Translation: CASSQGERGGRETQYF.